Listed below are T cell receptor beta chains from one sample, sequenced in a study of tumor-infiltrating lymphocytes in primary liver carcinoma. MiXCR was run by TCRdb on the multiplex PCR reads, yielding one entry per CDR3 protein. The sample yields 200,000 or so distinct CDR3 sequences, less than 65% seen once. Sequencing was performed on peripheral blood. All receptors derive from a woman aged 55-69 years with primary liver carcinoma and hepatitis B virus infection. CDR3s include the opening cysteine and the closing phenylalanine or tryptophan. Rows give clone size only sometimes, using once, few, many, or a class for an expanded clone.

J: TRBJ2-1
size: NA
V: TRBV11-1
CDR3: CASWSGSSYSEHFF

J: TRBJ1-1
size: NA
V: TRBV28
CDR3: CASSLGGMSTEAFF

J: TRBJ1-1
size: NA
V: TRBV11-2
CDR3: CAISLEPGPNTEAFF

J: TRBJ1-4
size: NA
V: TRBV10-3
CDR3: CAISESGGPNEKLSF

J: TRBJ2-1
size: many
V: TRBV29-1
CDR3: CSVEEVVAGVEQFF

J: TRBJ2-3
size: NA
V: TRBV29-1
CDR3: CSLTGTSDTDTRYF

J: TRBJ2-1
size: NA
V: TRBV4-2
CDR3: CASSSRLAVGHEQLF

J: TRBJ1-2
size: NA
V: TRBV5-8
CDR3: CASSSNAGTVYGYTF

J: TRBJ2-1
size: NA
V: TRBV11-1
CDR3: CARSLRIAVNEQFF

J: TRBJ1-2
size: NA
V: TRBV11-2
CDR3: CASTDSFNYGYTF

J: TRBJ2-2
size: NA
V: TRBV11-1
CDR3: CANGSPLAYTGELFF

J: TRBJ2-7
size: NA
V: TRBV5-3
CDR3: CARSPGQATLYEQYF

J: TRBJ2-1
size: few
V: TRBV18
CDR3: CASSPNPPSYNEQFF

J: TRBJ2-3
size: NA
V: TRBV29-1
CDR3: CSVERAERIDTQYF

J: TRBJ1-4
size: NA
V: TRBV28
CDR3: CASSPLREKLFF

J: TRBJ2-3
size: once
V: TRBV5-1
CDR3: CASSQGGPTGTDTDMQYF

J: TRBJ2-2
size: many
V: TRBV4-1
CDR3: CASNDLDRGLTGELFF

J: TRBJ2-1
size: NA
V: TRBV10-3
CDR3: CATGTGSFYNEQFF

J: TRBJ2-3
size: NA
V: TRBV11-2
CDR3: CLSSLGGGSTDTQYF

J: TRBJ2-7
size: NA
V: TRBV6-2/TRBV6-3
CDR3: CASSYSHTRGTYEQYF

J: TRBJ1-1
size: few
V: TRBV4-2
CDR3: CASSQDLGQVGTEAFF

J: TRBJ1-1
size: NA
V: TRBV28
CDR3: CASRGGVNTEAFF

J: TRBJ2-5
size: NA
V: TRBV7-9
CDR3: CAGGAPGKETQYF

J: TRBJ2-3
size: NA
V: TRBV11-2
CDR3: CASRLEAGGTDAQYF

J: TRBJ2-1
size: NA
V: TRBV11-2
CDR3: CAGSVRDRGLAGAYNEQFF

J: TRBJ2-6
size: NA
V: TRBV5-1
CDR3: CASSLYAGANVLTF

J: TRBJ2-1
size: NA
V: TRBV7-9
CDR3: CASSLSGSVNEQFF

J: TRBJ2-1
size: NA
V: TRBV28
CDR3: CASTKGVRRGDEQFF

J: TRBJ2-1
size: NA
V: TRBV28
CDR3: CTSSPRTSGRARVNEQFF

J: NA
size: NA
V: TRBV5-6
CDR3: CTSSSTGTTRTDTQHF

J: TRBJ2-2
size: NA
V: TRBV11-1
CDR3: CASSPGPFQAWELFF

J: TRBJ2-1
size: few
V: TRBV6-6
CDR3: CATLKVAGGSYNEQFF

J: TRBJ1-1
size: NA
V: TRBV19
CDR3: CASSAGRTGKTEAFF

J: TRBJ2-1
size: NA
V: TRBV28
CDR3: CVSSLLAGDGNEQFF

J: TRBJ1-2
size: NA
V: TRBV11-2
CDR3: CAKSQPGRGYGYTF

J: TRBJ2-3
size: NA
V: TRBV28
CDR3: CASSLISWPNLAGDTQYF

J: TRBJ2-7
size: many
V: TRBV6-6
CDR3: CASITPGSYEQYF

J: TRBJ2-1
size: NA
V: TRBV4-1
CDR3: CASSHFSGESWEQFF

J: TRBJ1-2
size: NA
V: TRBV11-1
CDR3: CTSSPTGIRGYTF

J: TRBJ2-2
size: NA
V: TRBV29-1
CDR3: CSVDRGGTRELSF

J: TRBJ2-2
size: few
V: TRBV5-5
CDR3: CASSPNRQAVNTGELFF

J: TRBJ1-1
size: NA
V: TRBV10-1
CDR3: CASSDPETEAFF

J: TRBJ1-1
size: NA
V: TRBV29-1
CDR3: CGGGQEGYQNTEALF

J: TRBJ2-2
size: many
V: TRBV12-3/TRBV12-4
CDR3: CASTRLAGGLGGELFF

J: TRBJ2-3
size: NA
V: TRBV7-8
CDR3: CASSPRTYSDTQCF

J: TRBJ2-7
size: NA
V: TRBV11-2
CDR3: CASSQASEHYF

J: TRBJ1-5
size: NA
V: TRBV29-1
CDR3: CNVENRPGQRHF

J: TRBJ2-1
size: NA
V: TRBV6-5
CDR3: CASREGQTNEQFF

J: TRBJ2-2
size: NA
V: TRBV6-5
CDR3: CASSYSLAGGAATGELFF

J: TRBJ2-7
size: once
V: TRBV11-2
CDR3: CASSFQGGKAFYEQYF

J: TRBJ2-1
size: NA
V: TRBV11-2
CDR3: CTSSLELNYNEQFF